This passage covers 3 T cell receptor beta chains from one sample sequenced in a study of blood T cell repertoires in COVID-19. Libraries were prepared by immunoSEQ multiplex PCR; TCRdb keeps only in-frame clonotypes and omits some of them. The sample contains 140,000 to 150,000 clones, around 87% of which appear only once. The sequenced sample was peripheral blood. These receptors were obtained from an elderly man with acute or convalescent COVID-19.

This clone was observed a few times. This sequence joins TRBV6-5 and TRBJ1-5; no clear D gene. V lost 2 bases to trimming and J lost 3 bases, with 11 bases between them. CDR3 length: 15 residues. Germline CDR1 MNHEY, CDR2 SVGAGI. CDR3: CASSYSWENNQPQHF. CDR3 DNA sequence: TGTGCCAGCAGTTACAGTTGGGAGAACAATCAGCCCCAGCATTTT.

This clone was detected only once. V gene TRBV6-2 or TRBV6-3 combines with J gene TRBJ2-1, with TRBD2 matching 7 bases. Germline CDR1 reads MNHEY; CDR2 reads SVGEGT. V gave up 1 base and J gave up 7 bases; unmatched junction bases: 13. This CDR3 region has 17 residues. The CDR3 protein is CASSYLGLNGGWNEQFF. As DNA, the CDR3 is TGTGCCAGCAGTTACTTAGGTCTGAACGGGGGGTGGAATGAGCAGTTCTTC.

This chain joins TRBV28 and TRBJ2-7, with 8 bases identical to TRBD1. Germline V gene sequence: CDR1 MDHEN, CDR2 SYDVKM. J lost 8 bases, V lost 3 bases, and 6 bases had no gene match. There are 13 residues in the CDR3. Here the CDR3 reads CASSFGQGGKQYF. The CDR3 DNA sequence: TGTGCCAGCAGTTTTGGACAGGGAGGAAAGCAGTACTTC. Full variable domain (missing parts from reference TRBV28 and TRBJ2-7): DVKVTQSSRYLVKRTGEKVFLECVQDMDHENMFWYRQDPGLGLRLIYFSYDVKMKEKGDIPEGYSVSREKKERFSLILESASTNQTSMYLCASSFGQGGKQYFGPGTRLTVT.